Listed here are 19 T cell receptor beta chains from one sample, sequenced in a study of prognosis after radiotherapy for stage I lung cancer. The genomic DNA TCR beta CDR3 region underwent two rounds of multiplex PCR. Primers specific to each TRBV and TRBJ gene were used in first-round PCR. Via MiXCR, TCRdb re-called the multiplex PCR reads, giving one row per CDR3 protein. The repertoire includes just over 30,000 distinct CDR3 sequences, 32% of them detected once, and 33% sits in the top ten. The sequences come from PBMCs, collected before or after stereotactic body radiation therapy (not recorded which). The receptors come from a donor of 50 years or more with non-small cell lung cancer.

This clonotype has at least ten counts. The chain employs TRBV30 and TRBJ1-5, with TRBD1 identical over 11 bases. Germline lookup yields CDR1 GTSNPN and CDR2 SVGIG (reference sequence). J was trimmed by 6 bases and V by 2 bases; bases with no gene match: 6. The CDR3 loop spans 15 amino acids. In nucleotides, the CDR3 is TGTGCCTGGAGTTTGGACAGGGGGCGAAGTCAGCCCCAGCATTTT. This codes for CAWSLDRGRSQPQHF. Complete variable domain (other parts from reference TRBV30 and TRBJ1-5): SQTIHQWPATLVQPVGSPLSLECTVEGTSNPNLYWYRQAAGRGLQLLFYSVGIGQISSEVPQNLSASRPQDRQFILSSKKLLLSDSGFYLCAWSLDRGRSQPQHFGDGTRLSIL.

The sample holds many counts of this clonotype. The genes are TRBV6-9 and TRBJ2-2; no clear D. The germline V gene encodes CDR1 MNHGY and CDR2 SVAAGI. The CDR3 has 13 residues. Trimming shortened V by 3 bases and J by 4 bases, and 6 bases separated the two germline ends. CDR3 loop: CASSYEVTGELFF. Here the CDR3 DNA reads TGTGCCAGCAGTTACGAGGTCACCGGGGAGCTGTTTTTT.

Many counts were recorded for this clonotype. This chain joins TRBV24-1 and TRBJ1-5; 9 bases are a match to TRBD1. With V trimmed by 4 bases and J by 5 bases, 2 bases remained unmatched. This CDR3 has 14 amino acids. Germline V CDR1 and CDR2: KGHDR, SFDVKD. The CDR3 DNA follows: TGTGCCACCAGTGAGGGGACAGGGTATCAGCCCCAGCATTTT. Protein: CATSEGTGYQPQHF.

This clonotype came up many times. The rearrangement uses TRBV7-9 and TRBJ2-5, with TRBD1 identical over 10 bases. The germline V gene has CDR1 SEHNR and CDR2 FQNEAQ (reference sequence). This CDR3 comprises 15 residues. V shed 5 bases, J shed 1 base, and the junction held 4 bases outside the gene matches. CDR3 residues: CASSPRTGGQETQYF. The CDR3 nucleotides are TGTGCCAGCAGCCCCCGGACAGGGGGCCAAGAGACCCAGTACTTC.

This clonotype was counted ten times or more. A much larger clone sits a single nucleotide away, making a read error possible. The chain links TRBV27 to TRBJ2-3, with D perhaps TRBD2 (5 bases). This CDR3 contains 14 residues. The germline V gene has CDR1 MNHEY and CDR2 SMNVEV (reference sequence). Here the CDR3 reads CAGSFEGPTDTQYF. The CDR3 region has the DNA TGTGCCGGCAGTTTCGAGGGCCCCACAGATACGCAGTATTTT.

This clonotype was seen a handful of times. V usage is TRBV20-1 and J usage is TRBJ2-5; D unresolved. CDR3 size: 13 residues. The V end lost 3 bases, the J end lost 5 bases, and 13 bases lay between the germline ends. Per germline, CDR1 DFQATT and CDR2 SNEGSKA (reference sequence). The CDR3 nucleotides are TGCAGTGCTAGTGGTAGGGTGGGCGAGACCCAGTACTTC. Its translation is CSASGRVGETQYF.

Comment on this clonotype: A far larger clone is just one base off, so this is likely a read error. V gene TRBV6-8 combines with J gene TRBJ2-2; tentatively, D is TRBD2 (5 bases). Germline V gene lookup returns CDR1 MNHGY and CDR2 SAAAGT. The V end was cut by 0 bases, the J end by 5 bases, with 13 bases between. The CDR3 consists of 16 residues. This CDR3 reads CASSYSAAGPTGELFF. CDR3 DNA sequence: TGTGCCAGCAGTTACTCAGCGGCAGGTCCGACCGGGGAGCTGTTTTTT.

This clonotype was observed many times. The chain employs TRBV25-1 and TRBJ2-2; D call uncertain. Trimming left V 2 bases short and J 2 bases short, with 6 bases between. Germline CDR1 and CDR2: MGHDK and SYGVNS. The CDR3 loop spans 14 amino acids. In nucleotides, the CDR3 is TGTGCCAGCAGTGAAGGGATTAACACCGGGGAGCTGTTTTTT. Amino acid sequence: CASSEGINTGELFF.

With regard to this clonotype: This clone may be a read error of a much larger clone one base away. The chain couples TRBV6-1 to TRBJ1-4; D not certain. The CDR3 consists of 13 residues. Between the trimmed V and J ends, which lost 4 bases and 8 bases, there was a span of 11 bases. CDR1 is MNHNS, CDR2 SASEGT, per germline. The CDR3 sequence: CASSGGFWEKLFF. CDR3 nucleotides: TGTGCCAGCAGTGGAGGGTTTTGGGAAAAACTGTTTTTT.

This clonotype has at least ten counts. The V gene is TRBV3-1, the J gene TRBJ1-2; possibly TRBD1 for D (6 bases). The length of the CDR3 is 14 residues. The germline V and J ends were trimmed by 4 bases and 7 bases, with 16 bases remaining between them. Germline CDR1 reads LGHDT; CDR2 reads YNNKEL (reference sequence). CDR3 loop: CASSPPAGASGYTF. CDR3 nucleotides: TGTGCCAGCAGCCCCCCAGCGGGGGCTAGTGGCTACACCTTC.

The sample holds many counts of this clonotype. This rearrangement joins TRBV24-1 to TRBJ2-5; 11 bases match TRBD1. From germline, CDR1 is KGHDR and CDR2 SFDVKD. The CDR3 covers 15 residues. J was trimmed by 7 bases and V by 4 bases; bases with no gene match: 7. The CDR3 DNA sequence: TGTGCCACCAGTGAACCGGGACAGGGGGGAGGGACCCAGTACTTC. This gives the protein CATSEPGQGGGTQYF.

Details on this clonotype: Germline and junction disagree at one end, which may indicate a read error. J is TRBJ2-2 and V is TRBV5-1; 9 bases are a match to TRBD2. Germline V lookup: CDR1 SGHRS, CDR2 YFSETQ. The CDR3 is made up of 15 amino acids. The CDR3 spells CASSTQAGGTGEPFF. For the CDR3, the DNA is TGCGCCAGCAGCACACAAGCGGGAGGCACCGGGGAGCCGTTTTTT.

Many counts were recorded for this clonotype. The CDR3 loop reads CATSGWTVAGGSNTGELFF. For the CDR3, the DNA is TGTGCCACCAGCGGGTGGACGGTAGCGGGAGGGTCAAACACCGGGGAGCTGTTTTTT. This chain joins TRBV24-1 and TRBJ2-2, with 11 positions matching TRBD2. V lost 7 bases and J lost 2; bases outside the gene matches: 14. The CDR3 length is 19 residues. Germline CDR1 and CDR2: KGHDR and SFDVKD.

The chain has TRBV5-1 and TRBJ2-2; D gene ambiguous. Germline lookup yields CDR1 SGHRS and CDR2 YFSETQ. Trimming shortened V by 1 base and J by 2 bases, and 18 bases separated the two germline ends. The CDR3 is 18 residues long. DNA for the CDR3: TGCGCCAGCAGCTTGCTCCAGGTACATGGGCAAAACACCGGGGAGCTGTTTTTT. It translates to CASSLLQVHGQNTGELFF.

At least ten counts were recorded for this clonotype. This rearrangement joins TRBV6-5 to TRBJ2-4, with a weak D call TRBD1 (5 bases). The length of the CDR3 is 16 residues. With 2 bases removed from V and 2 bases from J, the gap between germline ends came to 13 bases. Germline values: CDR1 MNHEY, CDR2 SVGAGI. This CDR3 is CASSYRAGLTKNIQYF. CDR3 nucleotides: TGTGCCAGCAGTTACCGGGCAGGGCTAACCAAAAACATTCAGTACTTC.

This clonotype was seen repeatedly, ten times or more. The CDR3 loop is CSARSTLSWGTDTQYF. CDR3 coding DNA: TGCAGTGCTAGATCTACCCTAAGTTGGGGGACAGATACGCAGTATTTT. This rearrangement joins TRBV20-1 to TRBJ2-3; D is tentatively TRBD1 or TRBD2 (5 bases each). This CDR3 contains 16 residues. V lost 2 bases and J 3 bases, leaving 18 bases between the germline ends. The germline V gene encodes CDR1 DFQATT and CDR2 SNEGSKA (reference sequence).

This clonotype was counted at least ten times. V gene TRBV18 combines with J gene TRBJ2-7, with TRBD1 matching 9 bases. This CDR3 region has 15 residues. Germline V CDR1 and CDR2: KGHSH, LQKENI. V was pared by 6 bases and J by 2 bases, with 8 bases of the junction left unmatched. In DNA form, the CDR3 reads TGTGCCAGCTCCCTGGGACAGGGCGGTACCTACGAGCAGTACTTC. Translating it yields CASSLGQGGTYEQYF.

CDR3 DNA: TGTGCCAGCACCGAAGGACTAGCGGGCGGGTACAATGAGCAGTTCTTC. Translation: CASTEGLAGGYNEQFF. The J gene is TRBJ2-1, the V gene TRBV2, with 11 bases aligning to TRBD2. The CDR3 is made up of 16 amino acids. Germline V gene lookup returns CDR1 SNHLY and CDR2 FYNNEI. Losses at the gene ends were 7 bases for V and 4 bases for J; bases not matched to a gene: 9.

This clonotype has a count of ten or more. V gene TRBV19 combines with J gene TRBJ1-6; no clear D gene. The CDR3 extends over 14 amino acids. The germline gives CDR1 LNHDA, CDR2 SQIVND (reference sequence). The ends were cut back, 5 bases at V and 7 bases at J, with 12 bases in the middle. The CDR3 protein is CASSRPVANSPLHF. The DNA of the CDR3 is TGTGCCAGTAGTCGTCCCGTGGCCAATTCACCCCTCCACTTT.